This T cell receptor beta chain was recorded in a study of T-cell memory formation after mild COVID-19 (dated by TCRdb to the early 2020s). Notes on the research overall: Most TCR sequence clusters were specific to one of the two donors. In a couple of donors, T-cell clones that expanded and contracted after mild COVID-19 were tracked by sequencing TCRalpha and TCRbeta repertoires over time. Two young, previously healthy adult volunteers, one female and one male, were included in the cohort.

The sequencer listed for this sample is Illumina NovaSeq 6000. Using 5'RACE with constant-segment primers, TCRalpha and TCRbeta cDNA libraries were constructed, with sample barcodes and unique molecular identifiers added in the process. Trizol reagent was used to extract RNA from every sample. Libraries were amplified in two PCR steps, with a second sample barcode and Illumina TruSeq adapters added in the second step. Libraries were sequenced on an Illumina NovaSeq with 2 x 150 bp paired-end reads. Concerning the study's data processing: Demultiplexing of reads and collapsing into UMI-guided consensus sequences were performed with migec v1.2.7. With mixcr v2.1.11, UMI consensuses were aligned to TRA and TRB V and J templates and assembled into clonotypes. Clonotypes were classified as expanded or contracted when called significant by both edgeR and NoisET, with noise models trained on biological replicates. For edgeR calls, the thresholds were a false discovery rate-adjusted p below 0.01 and a log2 fold-change of 1. PCA with hierarchical clustering of max-normalized trajectories of the 1000 most abundant clonotypes was used as exploratory dynamics analysis. Separately sequenced CD4+ and CD8+ repertoires were used to assign a CD4 or CD8 phenotype to each responding clone. Using fastp trimming at Q25 and MiXCR clonotype assembly, TCRdb reanalyzed the public sequencing data and kept in-frame beta chains. Entries that share a CDR3 protein sequence are merged under the most common genes and DNA. TCRdb, not the original authors, processed these V and J calls. The sample contains 150,000 to 200,000 distinct CDR3 sequences, 25% to 40% of them found a single time. Together, the top ten hold 12% of the sample.

What the authors observed across the whole study: The study covered only a couple of mild cases, and larger cohorts including severe cases with pre-infection samples were considered necessary. Clones contracting from day 15 to 85 had balanced CD4/CD8 phenotypes, while a second wave expanding from day 15 to 37 was biased towards CD4+. SARS-CoV-2 specificity was not confirmed for the second-wave clones peaking on day 37. Contracting CD4+ clones were located mainly in the CM and EM memory subsets, whereas CD8+ clones were found to be enriched in EMRA. Some responding clones were found in pre-infection memory, which suggests that pre-existing cross-reactive memory T cells took part in the SARS-CoV-2 response.

Ficoll-Paque density gradient centrifugation was the method used to isolate PBMCs. Regarding this clonotype: The antigen it binds to is not known. Base qualities were left out, and no much larger clone turns up one base away.

From the cysteine up to the phenylalanine, the CDR3 has a length of 14 residues. The DNA shown is the 42-base CDR3, in frame from base 1. Trimming at the junction amounts to 1 base on V and 10 bases on J, and the germline ends lie 16 bases apart. CDR1 is given as SGHAT and CDR2 as FQNNGV, both from the germline V gene. The TCR originated in an adult woman who had mild COVID-19 (a few samples of this study predate the infection). The sample titles of this study are shuffled in the database, so cell type and time point are left out; the donor was told from shared clones. The chain uses TRBV11-2 and TRBJ1-1, with a weak D call of TRBD1 (5 bases match). Specimen: PBMCs or a T cell subset sorted from them (not recorded which). The CDR3: CASSLGRGARGAFF. The DNA is as follows: TGTGCCAGCAGCTTAGGGCGGGGCGCTCGGGGAGCTTTCTTT.